What follows are 21 T cell receptor beta chains derived from one specimen sequenced in a study of glioma-infiltrating T cells. TCR alpha and beta CDR3 regions were amplified from RNA using iRepertoire nested multiplex PCR. TCRdb re-called the multiplex PCR reads with MiXCR, one entry per CDR3 protein. This table has some 150,000 distinct CDR3 sequences, about two fifths appearing once. Input material: glioma tissue, nonneoplastic brain tissue, or PBMCs (not recorded which). These receptors all stem from a human donor with low-grade glioma or glioblastoma, undergoing nonglioma brain surgery, or in good health (not recorded which).

This clonotype was recorded many times. V is TRBV2 and J is TRBJ2-1; D is unresolved. The length of the CDR3 is 13 residues. Per germline, CDR1 SNHLY and CDR2 FYNNEI. Trimming left V 3 bases short and J 9 bases short, with 12 bases between. For the CDR3, the DNA is TGTGCCAGCAGTGAGTTTGGCTCAAGTGAGCAGTTCTTC. Protein sequence: CASSEFGSSEQFF.

In the case of this clonotype: At one of its ends the junction is not consistent with the germline gene, which may arise from a read error. The chain joins TRBV27 to TRBJ2-3; D unclear. Germline lookup yields CDR1 MNHEY and CDR2 SMNVEV (reference sequence). The CDR3 is made up of 15 amino acids. The CDR3 here is CATSAKGKSTDTQYF. The CDR3 DNA reads TGTGCCACCAGTGCAAAGGGTAAGAGCACAGATACGCAGTATTTT.

This clonotype was detected only a few times. This chain joins TRBV6-1 and TRBJ1-3; no clear D. The CDR3 has 12 residues. V was pared by 7 bases and J by 0 bases, with 4 bases between. Germline values: CDR1 MNHNS, CDR2 SASEGT. CDR3 in amino acids: CASIFSGNTIYF. CDR3 sequence (DNA): TGTGCCAGCATCTTCTCTGGAAACACCATATATTTT.

This clonotype was observed a handful of times. The V and J genes are TRBV6-2 or TRBV6-3 and TRBJ2-7; 10 bases map to TRBD1. The CDR3 runs 14 residues. Germline-derived CDR1 and CDR2 are MNHEY and SVGEGT. After removal of 0 bases from V and 6 bases from J, the junction contained 2 bases not matched to a gene. CDR3 amino acids: CASSYSTGGSEQYF. CDR3 DNA sequence: TGTGCCAGCAGTTACTCGACAGGGGGCAGCGAGCAGTACTTC.

The V gene is TRBV29-1, the J gene TRBJ1-1; 7 bases agree with TRBD1. The CDR3 sequence is 14 residues long. Germline V CDR1 and CDR2: SQVTM, ANQGSEA. V shed 6 bases and J 1 base; nucleotides not matched to a gene: 8. The CDR3 here is CSVRQGSGNTEAFF. The DNA of the CDR3 is TGCAGCGTCCGACAGGGTTCGGGGAACACTGAAGCTTTCTTT. Drawing the rest from reference TRBV29-1 and TRBJ1-1, the complete variable domain is SAVISQKPSRDICQRGTSLTIQCQVDSQVTMMFWYRQQPGQSLTLIATANQGSEATYESGFVIDKFPISRPNLTFSTLTVSNMSPEDSSIYLCSVRQGSGNTEAFFGQGTRLTVV.

This chain connects TRBV7-2 to TRBJ2-7; D might be TRBD2 (6 bases). The CDR3 contains 15 residues. The V end was cut by 6 bases, the J end by 1 base, with 16 bases between. Per germline, CDR1 SGHTA and CDR2 FQGNSA. The CDR3 DNA follows: TGTGCCAGCAGACAACCGGGAGATCCGTCCTACGAGCAGTACTTC. Translated, it gives CASRQPGDPSYEQYF.

This clonotype came up many times. The junction departs from the called germline gene at one end, perhaps through a read error. This chain joins TRBV20-1 and TRBJ2-5; D unclear. The CDR3 consists of 13 residues. Germline values: CDR1 DFQATT, CDR2 SNEGSKA (reference sequence). The CDR3 region is CSARDEVQETQYF. As DNA, the CDR3 is TGCAGTGCCAGAGATGAGGTACAAGAGACCCAGTACTTC.

The chain links TRBV29-1 to TRBJ2-1, with 10 nucleotides matching TRBD2. The CDR3 covers 13 residues. After removal of 6 bases from V and 3 bases from J, the junction contained 2 bases not matched to a gene. Germline V CDR1 and CDR2: SQVTM, ANQGSEA. The CDR3 spells CSVWTSGYNEQFF. The CDR3 region has the DNA TGCAGCGTCTGGACTAGCGGCTACAATGAGCAGTTCTTC.

The table lists this clonotype with a few counts. V gene TRBV15 combines with J gene TRBJ1-5; D gene ambiguous. CDR3 length: 14 residues. V lost 5 bases, J lost 5 bases, and 13 bases lay in between. Per the germline V gene, CDR1 is LNHNV and CDR2 is YYDKDF (reference sequence). The CDR3 nucleotides read TGTGCCACCAGCCTCCCAGGAAAAGATCAGCCCCAGCATTTT. Amino acid sequence: CATSLPGKDQPQHF.

The chain joins TRBV6-1 to TRBJ2-5; no clear D. Germline CDR1 and CDR2: MNHNS and SASEGT. Trimming cost V 5 bases and J 3 bases, with 13 bases left between them. The CDR3 length is 14 residues. Here the CDR3 DNA reads TGTGCCAGCAGTTATTGGCAGGATAAAGAGACCCAGTACTTC. Its translation is CASSYWQDKETQYF.

The chain uses TRBV12-5 and TRBJ1-5; 7 bases match TRBD1. The ends lost 0 bases at V and 2 bases at J; junction bases unmatched: 7. The CDR3 is made up of 17 amino acids. Germline CDR1 reads LGHNT; CDR2 reads FRNRAP. For the CDR3, the DNA is TGTGCTAGTGGTTTGGTACTCGGGACAGTGGGCAATCAGCCCCAGCATTTT. The encoded protein is CASGLVLGTVGNQPQHF.

V gene TRBV15 combines with J gene TRBJ2-3, with TRBD1 identical over 10 bases. Germline V CDR1 and CDR2: LNHNV, YYDKDF (reference sequence). The CDR3 sequence is 17 residues long. The J segment lost 4 bases and the V segment lost 3 bases, leaving 10 bases of the junction unmatched. Here the CDR3 reads CATSSEIDRGRADTQYF. DNA of the CDR3: TGTGCCACCAGCAGCGAAATAGACAGGGGGCGAGCAGATACGCAGTATTTT.

The V and J genes are TRBV20-1 and TRBJ2-7; TRBD2 aligns across 7 bases. V trimming: 5 bases; J trimming: 8 bases; junction bases outside the gene matches: 15. This CDR3 comprises 14 residues. From germline, CDR1 is DFQATT and CDR2 SNEGSKA (reference sequence). CDR3 nucleotide sequence: TGCAGTGCTGATCTACGCCCGGGGGAGGGGAAGCAGTACTTC. Residues: CSADLRPGEGKQYF.

This clonotype was counted only a few times. The chain is built from TRBV2 and TRBJ2-3; D remains unclear. This CDR3 has 16 amino acids. Germline loops: CDR1 SNHLY, CDR2 FYNNEI. Trimming cost V 2 bases and J 2 bases, with 14 bases left between them. The chain's CDR3 is CASSERGPFPTDTQYF. The DNA of the CDR3 is TGTGCCAGCAGTGAAAGAGGACCCTTCCCCACAGATACGCAGTATTTT. The variable domain in full, with the rest retrieved from reference TRBV2 and TRBJ2-3, is EPEVTQTPSHQVTQMGQEVILRCVPISNHLYFYWYRQILGQKVEFLVSFYNNEISEKSEIFDDQFSVERPDGSNFTLKIRSTKLEDSAMYFCASSERGPFPTDTQYFGPGTRLTVL.

The chain recombines TRBV6-1 with TRBJ2-3; D unresolved. Trimming took 4 bases from V and 1 from J, leaving 12 bases between them. CDR1 and CDR2 (germline): MNHNS, SASEGT. The CDR3 contains 15 residues. CDR3 sequence: CASSADHTRTDTQYF. CDR3 nucleotides: TGTGCCAGCAGTGCTGACCACACCCGCACAGATACGCAGTATTTT.

V gene TRBV12-3 or TRBV12-4 combines with J gene TRBJ1-2; D may be TRBD1 (5 bases). V shed 7 bases and J shed 4 bases, with 16 bases lying between them. This CDR3 is 14 amino acids long. In DNA, the CDR3 is TGTGCCAGCACCTTCGACAGCTCTGGCTATGGCTACACCTTC. It codes for CASTFDSSGYGYTF.

The chain combines TRBV27 with TRBJ2-7; 10 bases line up with TRBD2. Germline V gives CDR1 MNHEY, CDR2 SMNVEV (reference sequence). The CDR3 length is 15 residues. V shed 2 bases and J 4 bases; nucleotides not matched to a gene: 5. CDR3 sequence: CASSLMASGSYEQYF. The CDR3 region has the DNA TGTGCCAGCAGTTTAATGGCTAGCGGGAGTTACGAGCAGTACTTC.

The gene calls are TRBV19 and TRBJ2-5, with 8 bases fitting TRBD2. After removal of 3 bases from V and 4 bases from J, the junction contained 10 bases not matched to a gene. The CDR3 has 16 residues. In germline, CDR1 is LNHDA, CDR2 SQIVND (reference sequence). As DNA, the CDR3 is TGTGCCAGTAGTATTCGGACTAGCCTGGCCACAGAGACCCAGTACTTC. Amino acids: CASSIRTSLATETQYF.

This clonotype was observed once. The genes are TRBV4-1 and TRBJ2-3; TRBD2 agrees at 11 bases. V trimming: 0 bases; J trimming: 6 bases; junction bases outside the gene matches: 5. Germline V gene sequence: CDR1 MGHRA, CDR2 YSYEKL. The CDR3 contains 16 residues. Here the CDR3 reads CASSQEVAGGLDTQYF. CDR3 nucleotide sequence: TGCGCCAGCAGCCAAGAGGTAGCGGGGGGGCTCGATACGCAGTATTTT.

V gene TRBV20-1 combines with J gene TRBJ1-2; no reliable D call. There are 14 residues in the CDR3. Germline V lookup: CDR1 DFQATT, CDR2 SNEGSKA (reference sequence). V was shortened by 4 bases and J by 3 bases, with 15 bases between the two germline ends. CDR3 loop: CSAKREGSHYGYTF. CDR3 DNA sequence: TGCAGTGCTAAGAGGGAGGGCAGTCACTATGGCTACACCTTC.

This clonotype was recorded many times. The chain recombines TRBV15 with TRBJ2-3; 12 bases are shared with TRBD2. After removal of 6 bases from V and 4 bases from J, the junction contained 14 bases not matched to a gene. CDR1 LNHNV and CDR2 YYDKDF come from the germline V gene (reference sequence). This CDR3 contains 18 residues. The CDR3 DNA is TGTGCCACCAGGGGACTAGCGGGTCTGGAGGGGAGCGCAGATACGCAGTATTTT. Translated, it gives CATRGLAGLEGSADTQYF.